Below, 32 T cell receptor beta chains from the same sample are listed, as sequenced in a study of T cell clonality in common variable immunodeficiency. Clones were read by immunoSEQ multiplex PCR, and TCRdb kept only the in-frame ones, dropping some. Observed in the sample are approximately 30,000 clones, none of them singletons. Source material: peripheral blood mononuclear cells. These receptors were taken from a person aged 18-70 years in good health.

At least ten counts were recorded for this clone. The DNA ends 3 residues before the CDR3 does, and the rest of the CDR3 is filled in from the germline J gene. The gene calls are TRBV5-1 and TRBJ2-2, with D perhaps TRBD1 (6 bases). Germline V gives CDR1 SGHRS, CDR2 YFSETQ. The CDR3 extends over 16 amino acids. V was shortened by 4 bases and J by 0 bases, with 13 bases between the two germline ends. CDR3 DNA, as far as it was read: TGCGCCAGCAGCGGGGATGGGGGCTCGAACACCGGGGAG. Encoded protein: CASSGDGGSNTGE. The entire CDR3 reads CASSGDGGSNTGELFF.

In this sample, this clone turned up many times. Read coverage stops 3 residues before the CDR3 terminus; the germline J gene supplies the remainder. The genes are TRBV7-9 and TRBJ1-6; TRBD1 agrees at 10 bases. The CDR3 sequence is 15 residues long. Unmatched junction bases numbered 9, after V lost 6 bases and J lost 10 bases. Per germline, CDR1 SEHNR and CDR2 FQNEAQ (reference sequence). The DNA read from the CDR3 is TGTGCCAGCAGTCCTAGACAGGGGGCTCAATCACCC. It codes for CASSPRQGAQSP. The CDR3 reads in full as CASSPRQGAQSPLHF.

This clone was observed many times. The DNA ends 3 residues before the CDR3 does, and the rest of the CDR3 is filled in from the germline J gene. The rearrangement links TRBV7-9 to TRBJ1-4; D gene uncertain. CDR1 is SEHNR and CDR2 is FQNEAQ in the germline V gene (reference sequence). V was trimmed by 8 bases and J by 5 bases, leaving 15 bases between them. The CDR3 is 14 residues long. CDR3 DNA, as far as it was read: TGTGCCAGCTCCGCGGGGATGGGGAATGAAAAA. As protein: CASSAGMGNEK. From start to end, the CDR3 is CASSAGMGNEKLFF.

Ten or more counts support this clone. The read gets to within 3 residues of the CDR3 end, and the germline J gene fills in the rest. The gene calls are TRBV20-1 and TRBJ2-7; 9 bases map to TRBD2. Germline values: CDR1 DFQATT, CDR2 SNEGSKA (reference sequence). The V and J ends lost 5 bases and 3 bases, in that order; junction bases with no gene match: 5. The CDR3 consists of 13 residues. The CDR3 loop is CSAGGLANYEQYF. CDR3 DNA, as far as it was read: TGCAGTGCTGGGGGACTAGCAAACTACGAG.

This clone was seen many times. From the germline J gene comes the end of the CDR3, since the read stops 3 residues before it. The chain employs TRBV30 and TRBJ1-1; 7 bases match TRBD1. CDR3 size: 17 residues. CDR1 and CDR2 from the germline V gene are GTSNPN and SVGIG (reference sequence). Unmatched junction bases numbered 15, after V lost 5 bases and J lost 0 bases. The CDR3 reads CAWAHVRGPPVNTEAFF. The sequenced CDR3 bases are TGTGCCTGGGCCCACGTGAGGGGGCCGCCTGTGAACACTGAA.

This clone was counted many times. The read ends 3 residues early relative to the CDR3; the germline J gene fills the gap. The rearrangement joins TRBV7-9 to TRBJ1-6; 10 bases match TRBD1. CDR1 is SEHNR, CDR2 FQNEAQ, per germline (reference sequence). The CDR3 sequence is 15 residues long. V was clipped by 1 base and J by 9 bases; unmatched bases: 3. Partial CDR3 DNA: TGTGCCAGCAGCTTAGGGACAGGGGGTGGTTCACCC. Protein product: CASSLGTGGGSP. The whole CDR3 protein reads CASSLGTGGGSPLHF. Complete variable domain (other parts from reference TRBV7-9 and TRBJ1-6): DTGVSQNPRHKITKRGQNVTFRCDPISEHNRLYWYRQTLGQGPEFLTYFQNEAQLEKSRLLSDRFSAERPKGSFSTLEIQRTEQGDSAMYLCASSLGTGGGSPLHFGNGTRLTVT.

This clone was seen ten or more times. The read terminates 3 residues before the CDR3 end, so the remaining end is supplied by the germline J gene. The rearrangement uses TRBV19 and TRBJ1-5; D uncertain. The germline V and J ends were trimmed by 0 bases and 4 bases, with 7 bases remaining between them. There are 14 residues in the CDR3. Germline loops: CDR1 LNHDA, CDR2 SQIVND (reference sequence). The CDR3 here is CASSIDRSNQPQHF. The CDR3 DNA, read in part, is TGTGCCAGTAGTATAGATCGGTCTAATCAGCCC.

In its sample, this clone was seen many times. The read ends 3 residues shy of where the CDR3 ends; the end is completed using the germline J gene. V is TRBV18 and J is TRBJ2-7, with a tentative D call TRBD1 (6 bases). V shed 1 base and J shed 3 bases, with 10 bases lying between them. The CDR3 totals 14 residues. The germline gives CDR1 KGHSH, CDR2 LQKENI. CDR3 DNA (partial): TGTGCCAGCTCACCACAGGTACAGGGCTACGAG. This codes for CASSPQVQGYE. The complete CDR3 protein is CASSPQVQGYEQYF.

This clone was counted a few times. The CDR3 extends 3 residues past the end of the read, so its final part is completed from the germline J gene. The rearrangement uses TRBV20-1 and TRBJ1-2, with D perhaps matching TRBD1 (6 bases). The germline V and J ends were trimmed by 2 bases and 5 bases, with 18 bases remaining between them. This CDR3 is 15 amino acids long. Germline CDR1 DFQATT, CDR2 SNEGSKA (reference sequence). Partial CDR3 DNA: TGCAGTGCTAGACCGGACAGCCACGGAGGATATGGC. Translated: CSARPDSHGGYG. In full, the CDR3 is CSARPDSHGGYGYTF.

At least ten counts were recorded for this clone. Coverage ceases 3 residues before the CDR3 finishes, and the germline J gene fills in the end. The chain is built from TRBV20-1 and TRBJ2-1, with D maybe TRBD1 (6 bases). The CDR3 has 19 amino acids. Trimming stripped 1 base from V and 8 bases from J, with 30 bases between. The germline V gene encodes CDR1 DFQATT and CDR2 SNEGSKA (reference sequence). The DNA read from the CDR3 is TGCAGTGCTAGAGGATGGGGTCAGGGGTCCCACCCTACAATGGATGAG. The encoded protein is CSARGWGQGSHPTMDE. The full CDR3 protein reads CSARGWGQGSHPTMDEQFF.

The sample holds many counts of this clone. The read ends 3 residues early relative to the CDR3; the germline J gene fills the gap. The chain links TRBV5-5 to TRBJ2-7, with D perhaps TRBD1 (6 bases). V was shortened by 5 bases and J by 5 bases, with 17 bases between the two germline ends. Germline CDR1 and CDR2: SGHKS and YYEKEE (reference sequence). The CDR3 covers 14 residues. The CDR3: CASSDPSGADEQYF. CDR3 DNA (partial): TGTGCCAGCAGTGACCCTTCAGGGGCCGACGAG. The full variable domain, rest sourced from reference TRBV5-5 and TRBJ2-7, is DAGVTQSPTHLIKTRGQQVTLRCSPISGHKSVSWYQQVLGQGPQFIFQYYEKEERGRGNFPDRFSARQFPNYSSELNVNALLLGDSALYLCASSDPSGADEQYFGPGTRLTVT.

The sample holds many counts of this clone. The read comes to an end 3 residues before the CDR3 does, leaving the germline J gene to fill in the end. The chain couples TRBV7-7 to TRBJ2-5; tentative D call: TRBD1 (5 bases). The CDR3 loop spans 13 amino acids. V lost 3 bases, J lost 3 bases, and 8 bases lay in between. Germline V gene data show CDR1 as SSHAT and CDR2 as FNYEAQ (reference sequence). Partial CDR3 DNA: TGTGCCAGCAGCTTTGGCAGGGAAGAGACC. Protein product: CASSFGREET. The full CDR3 sequence reads CASSFGREETQYF. Combining the CDR3 with reference TRBV7-7 and TRBJ2-5 gives the whole variable domain GAGVSQSPRYKVTKRGQDVTLRCDPISSHATLYWYQQALGQGPEFLTYFNYEAQPDKSGLPSDRFSAERPEGSISTLTIQRTEQRDSAMYRCASSFGREETQYFGPGTRLLVL.

This clone has a handful of counts. The CDR3 spells CANRSPGAGEEETYTF. The part of the CDR3 DNA that was read is TGTGCCAACAGAAGTCCCGGGGCGGGGGAGGAAGAGACC. The rearrangement links TRBV6-4 to TRBJ1-2; perhaps TRBD1 as D (5 bases). From the germline J gene comes the end of the CDR3, since the read stops 3 residues before it. Germline V gene data show CDR1 as MRHNA and CDR2 as SNTAGT. This CDR3 has 16 amino acids.

In its sample, this clone was seen a few times. The CDR3: CASSILAGEQETQYF. The covered CDR3 bases are TGCGCCAGCAGCATACTAGCGGGGGAGCAAGAGACC. V and J are TRBV5-1 and TRBJ2-5; 11 bases fit TRBD2. The CDR3 end lies 3 residues beyond the end of the read and is filled in from the germline J gene. The junction had 4 bases not matched to a gene; V was cut back by 4 bases and J by 2 bases. Germline V gene lookup returns CDR1 SGHRS and CDR2 YFSETQ. The CDR3 has 15 amino acids.

Worth noting for this clone: The read falls 3 residues short of the CDR3 end, and the missing part is taken from the germline J gene. The genes are TRBV7-9 and TRBJ2-4; 8 nucleotides line up with TRBD1. Germline CDR1 and CDR2: SEHNR and FQNEAQ (reference sequence). CDR3 length equals 14 residues. The CDR3 bases that were read are TGTGCCAGCAGCGCCACAGGGGGTATAAGTGGT. Residues: CASSATGGISG. The full CDR3 reads CASSATGGISGQYF.

This clone has a count of ten or more. The CDR3 reads CASSSSQGTETQYF. The covered CDR3 bases are TGTGCCAGCAGCTCATCACAGGGGACGGAGACC. The gene calls are TRBV7-8 and TRBJ2-5; 7 positions match TRBD1. The read stops 3 residues short of the end of the CDR3; the missing end is completed from the germline J gene. Trimming at V came to 4 bases and at J to 5 bases, leaving 7 bases not matched to a gene. The germline CDR1 and CDR2 sequences are SGHVS and FQNEAQ. The CDR3 is made up of 14 amino acids.

This clone has a count of ten or more. The CDR3 end is not reached by the read, which stops 3 residues before it; the germline J gene fills it in. The chain has TRBV2 and TRBJ1-1; no definite D call. CDR1 and CDR2 (germline): SNHLY, FYNNEI. Deletions cut 7 bases from V and 0 bases from J, with 12 bases between. The CDR3 contains 14 residues. CDR3 DNA (partial): TGTGCCAGCAAAGAGGGTAGGGTGAACACTGAA. It codes for CASKEGRVNTE. The whole CDR3 protein is CASKEGRVNTEAFF.

This clone appeared many times. The CDR3 is cut off 3 residues early in the read; its end comes from the germline J gene. The chain is built from TRBV5-1 and TRBJ2-3, with TRBD1 matching 7 bases. V lost 6 bases and J lost 2; bases outside the gene matches: 12. Germline CDR1 is SGHRS and CDR2 is YFSETQ. The CDR3 extends over 16 amino acids. The covered CDR3 bases are TGCGCCAGCAATCCGAGGGGGCGCCCTTACACAGATACG. This encodes CASNPRGRPYTDT. The whole CDR3 sequence is CASNPRGRPYTDTQYF.

In its sample, this clone was seen many times. The read finishes 3 residues shy of the CDR3 end, and the germline J gene is used to complete it. V is TRBV14 and J is TRBJ2-7; TRBD1 agrees at 7 bases. CDR3 length: 15 residues. The trim removed 5 bases at V and 4 bases at J, leaving 11 bases unmatched. CDR1 SGHDN and CDR2 FVKESK come from the germline V gene. The CDR3 region is CASSSIRDRPYEQYF. The sequenced part of the CDR3 DNA is TGTGCCAGCAGCTCGATCCGGGACAGACCTTACGAG.

This clone was seen ten or more times. The CDR3 extends 3 residues past the end of the read, so its final part is completed from the germline J gene. The chain recombines TRBV5-1 with TRBJ2-7, with 9 bases lining up with TRBD1. Germline trimming cut 3 bases from V and 4 bases from J; bases unmatched to any gene: 8. CDR1 SGHRS and CDR2 YFSETQ come from the germline V gene. CDR3 length: 15 residues. CDR3 amino acids: CASSSSPGQGYEQYF. The CDR3 bases that were read are TGCGCCAGCAGCTCTTCTCCGGGACAGGGTTACGAG. Full variable domain (outside the CDR3, taken from reference TRBV5-1 and TRBJ2-7): KAGVTQTPRYLIKTRGQQVTLSCSPISGHRSVSWYQQTPGQGLQFLFEYFSETQRNKGNFPGRFSGRQFSNSRSEMNVSTLELGDSALYLCASSSSPGQGYEQYFGPGTRLTVT.

At least ten counts were recorded for this clone. The CDR3 end is not reached by the read, which stops 3 residues before it; the germline J gene fills it in. The J gene is TRBJ2-1, the V gene TRBV12-3 or TRBV12-4; TRBD2 is a possible D gene (6 bases). This CDR3 has 15 residues. The V gene lost 3 bases and the J gene lost 3 bases, with 12 bases spanning the gap. The sequenced part of the CDR3 DNA is TGTGCCAGCAGTTTTAGCGGAATCGACTACAATGAG. Translating gives CASSFSGIDYNE. The whole CDR3 region reads CASSFSGIDYNEQFF.

This clone was counted many times. The read is 3 residues too short to cover the CDR3 end, so that end is filled in from the germline J gene. The V gene is TRBV10-3, the J gene TRBJ1-2; D is ambiguous. Germline assignment: CDR1 ENHRY and CDR2 SYGVKD. Trimming removed 8 bases from V and 3 bases from J, with 10 bases in between. This CDR3 is 12 amino acids long. The sequenced part of the CDR3 DNA is TGTGCCATCGGTGGCAGTGACTATGGC. Translation gives CAIGGSDYG. The whole CDR3 reads CAIGGSDYGYTF.

In its sample, this clone was seen many times. The CDR3 goes on 3 residues after the read ends, and that part is filled in from the germline J gene. The chain is built from TRBV18 and TRBJ2-5; 7 bases agree with TRBD2. Germline values: CDR1 KGHSH, CDR2 LQKENI. The CDR3 contains 12 residues. J gave up 2 bases and V 7 bases, and 1 base lay outside the gene matches. The CDR3 loop reads CASWDYQETQYF. The DNA read from the CDR3 is TGTGCCAGCTGGGACTATCAAGAGACC.

This clone was counted at least ten times. The read ends 3 residues shy of where the CDR3 ends; the end is completed using the germline J gene. The gene calls are TRBV5-1 and TRBJ1-2; TRBD1 matches 7 bases. From germline, CDR1 is SGHRS and CDR2 YFSETQ. CDR3 length equals 15 residues. The sequenced part of the CDR3 DNA is TGCGCCAGCAGCTTGGGGGCAGGGGGATATAACGGC. This codes for CASSLGAGGYNG. The whole CDR3 sequence reads CASSLGAGGYNGYTF. Drawing the rest from reference TRBV5-1 and TRBJ1-2, the complete variable domain is KAGVTQTPRYLIKTRGQQVTLSCSPISGHRSVSWYQQTPGQGLQFLFEYFSETQRNKGNFPGRFSGRQFSNSRSEMNVSTLELGDSALYLCASSLGAGGYNGYTFGSGTRLTVV.

The table lists this clone with many counts. CDR3 DNA, as far as it was read: TGTGCCAGCGTCCGGGGGGCGGGTCAGCCC. Protein sequence: CASVRGAGQP. The whole CDR3 reads CASVRGAGQPQHF. The chain combines TRBV2 with TRBJ1-5, with D perhaps matching TRBD1 (6 bases). Read coverage stops 3 residues before the CDR3 terminus; the germline J gene supplies the remainder. This CDR3 is built from 13 residues. V was trimmed by 8 bases and J by 6 bases, leaving 14 bases between them. The germline V gene has CDR1 SNHLY and CDR2 FYNNEI.

Regarding this clone: The read is 3 residues too short to cover the CDR3 end, so that end is filled in from the germline J gene. The chain couples TRBV7-9 to TRBJ1-2; D remains unclear. CDR1 is SEHNR and CDR2 is FQNEAQ in the germline V gene (reference sequence). The CDR3 totals 15 residues. The covered CDR3 bases are TGTGCCAGCAGCTTAGCGGTAGCGGACCTACGAGAC. It codes for CASSLAVADLRD. The whole CDR3 sequence is CASSLAVADLRDYTF.

This clone ranks as medium-sized. The CDR3 goes on 3 residues after the read ends, and that part is filled in from the germline J gene. The genes are TRBV19 and TRBJ1-2, with a tentative D call TRBD1 (6 bases). This CDR3 has 13 residues. Germline loops: CDR1 LNHDA, CDR2 SQIVND (reference sequence). The CDR3 reads CASSIGTVPVYTF. The part of the CDR3 DNA that was read is TGTGCCAGTAGTATAGGGACAGTGCCGGTC.

At least ten counts were recorded for this clone. The CDR3 end falls 3 residues outside the read, so it is completed with the germline J gene. The rearrangement uses TRBV2 and TRBJ2-5; 8 bases map to TRBD1. Germline CDR1 reads SNHLY; CDR2 reads FYNNEI. Germline trimming cut 6 bases from V and 1 base from J; bases unmatched to any gene: 4. This CDR3 is 14 amino acids long. CDR3 DNA, as far as it was read: TGTGCCAGCAGCGACAGGGGAATCCAAGAGACC. Protein product: CASSDRGIQET. The full CDR3 is CASSDRGIQETQYF.

The sample holds a few counts of this clone. The read ends 3 residues shy of where the CDR3 ends; the end is completed using the germline J gene. The sample has other DNA sequences that encode this CDR3 too. V usage is TRBV7-9 and J usage is TRBJ1-1, with D tentatively TRBD1 (5 bases). In germline, CDR1 is SEHNR, CDR2 FQNEAQ (reference sequence). The CDR3 is 14 residues long. Here the CDR3 reads CASSLARDSETAFF. The sequenced part of the CDR3 DNA is TGTGCCAGCAGCTTAGCCAGGGACTCGGAGACC.

Many counts were recorded for this clone. The CDR3 is CASSPGTDTQYF. The sequenced CDR3 bases are TGTGCCAGCAGCCCAGGGACAGATACG. The chain combines TRBV9 with TRBJ2-3; D possibly corresponds to TRBD1 (5 bases). Read data end 3 residues before the CDR3 end; the end is taken from the germline J gene. The CDR3 is 12 amino acids. The V and J ends lost 4 bases and 3 bases respectively, with 6 bases between them. Germline CDR1 is SGDLS and CDR2 is YYNGEE.

Concerning this clone: The sequence runs out 3 residues before the end of the CDR3; the remainder is reconstructed from the germline J gene. The rearrangement joins TRBV5-1 to TRBJ1-2, with D possibly TRBD1 on 5 matching bases. CDR1 SGHRS and CDR2 YFSETQ come from the germline V gene. CDR3 length: 12 residues. CDR3 loop: CASSSDSYDYTF. CDR3 bases read: TGCGCCAGCAGCAGCGACAGCTACGAC.

This clone is deemed medium-sized (0.01 to 0.1%). The covered CDR3 bases are TGTGCCAGCAGACCTAAACCGGGTCCCGACACCGGGGAG. It specifies CASRPKPGPDTGE. The complete CDR3 reads CASRPKPGPDTGELFF. The chain carries TRBV2 and TRBJ2-2; D remains unclear. Sequencing ends 3 residues short of the CDR3 end; the germline J gene provides the rest. V was pared by 6 bases and J by 3 bases, with 17 bases between. The CDR3 is made up of 16 amino acids. The germline V gene encodes CDR1 SNHLY and CDR2 FYNNEI.